This T cell receptor (beta chain) appears in the sequencing data of a study of technical replicates of blood from a handful of donors (TCRdb year 2017). With respect to this clone: The clone's antigen remains unknown. Per-base quality was not reported, and no clone a single base away is much larger than it.

The method was the immunoSEQ multiplex PCR assay. TCRdb took over this immuneACCESS table, retaining in-frame rearrangements with V and J assigned. Such tables are incomplete; in checked studies, under half of the missing clones stem from an unresolved V gene, and the remainder is unexplained. This sample gives 75,000 to 100,000 clones in total; about 96% of them show up just once. 0.26% of the sample is in the top ten clones. This receptor was taken from a human donor in good health. Sequenced input: T cells isolated from PBMCs.

The CDR3 here reads CASSLLNTEAFF. The bases read TGCGCCAGCAGTCTCCTGAACACTGAAGCTTTCTTT. The rearranged segments are TRBV10-2 and TRBJ1-1; a confident D gene designation cannot be given. The CDR3 spans 12 residues, from the cysteine through the phenylalanine. Here the CDR3 DNA is all that survives: 36 bases in frame from base 1. From a lookup of the germline V gene, CDR1 and CDR2 are WSHSY and SAAADI. Trimming at the junction amounts to 5 bases on V and 0 bases on J, and the germline ends lie 4 bases apart.